The clone carrying this T cell receptor beta chain was counted only a few times. Its antigen is unknown. For TCR beta, libraries came from quantitative 5'-RACE with molecular barcodes. TCRdb used MiXCR to reprocess the 5' RACE reads, holding one entry per CDR3 protein. The repertoire holds 200,000 to 250,000 distinct CDR3 sequences, with around 18% as singletons. The sample comes from a study of CD8 T cells in ankylosing spondylitis. Regarding the study as a whole: In ankylosing spondylitis patients, matched synovial fluid reportedly showed significant enrichment of disease-linked clones. What appeared characteristic of ankylosing spondylitis blood was a TCR beta motif of eight or nine highly homologous variants. Researchers report that disease-linked clones proved CD8+ and relatively rare in peripheral blood. Certain motif variants had earlier been reported in reactive arthritis synovial fluid and blood.

Germline loops: CDR1 SGHDT, CDR2 YYEEEE. V lost 0 bases to trimming and J lost 6 bases; unmatched junction nucleotides: 5. The CDR3 totals 15 residues. The rearrangement uses TRBV5-6 and TRBJ2-5, with TRBD1 matching over 10 bases. The TCR comes from a male donor with ankylosing spondylitis. The specimen sequenced was blood, either unsorted or a sorted T cell fraction (not recorded which). The CDR3 region is CASSLGQGAVKTQYF. Written as DNA, the CDR3 is TGTGCCAGCAGCTTGGGACAGGGGGCAGTAAAGACCCAGTACTTC.